This T cell receptor (beta chain) emerged from a study of blood T cell repertoires in COVID-19 (TCRdb year 2020). Looking at the study overall: The collaborator samples originated in the United States, Italy and Spain and spanned the acute and convalescent phases of COVID-19. The dataset comprised deeply sampled blood TCRbeta repertoires from subjects exposed to, actively infected with, or recovered from COVID-19. A de-identified subject ID, COVID-19 status, age in years and sex were almost always included in the sample metadata. The repertoires were released in a freely available public database meant as a resource for research on the immune response to SARS-CoV-2. The samples were drawn from two sources: the first 160 participants of the ongoing ImmuneRACE study, and over 950 subjects contributed by 6 global collaborators. Where available, HLA class I and class II types were taken from metadata supplied by the sample provider and were not determined by assay-based typing. The material from the prospective study consisted of cDNA or gDNA derived from T cells, B-cell-depleted T cells, or PBMCs. Study-wide findings and limitations: The amount of clinical and demographic metadata varied by source and participant and was provided uncurated.

In regard to this clone: It lacks a known antigen. The sample holds no much larger clone one base away, and base qualities are not on file.

The germline ends are 25 bases apart after V is trimmed by 3 bases and J by 5 bases. The CDR1 and CDR2 encoded by the germline V gene (reference sequence) are GTSNPN and SVGIG. From cysteine to phenylalanine, the CDR3 is 17 amino acids long. Only the CDR3 DNA stays, 51 bases, in frame from base 1. Each collaborating institution followed its own protocols to collect whole blood in K2EDTA tubes. For TCRbeta analysis, collaborators shipped samples as frozen whole blood, isolated PBMCs, or DNA extracted from either of those sample types. TCRbeta CDR3 regions were amplified from genomic DNA using the immunoSEQ Assay, a bias-controlled multiplex PCR. Per the source publication's procedure: Within the assay, amplification of reference gene primers was used to estimate how many nucleated cells each sample contained. To quantify the absolute abundance of each unique TCRbeta CDR3 rearrangement, sequence reads were collapsed and filtered. For each sample, productive Simpson clonality was calculated as the square root of Simpson's diversity index across productive rearrangements. The clones in this table, taken by TCRdb from immuneACCESS, are in-frame only. Not every clone is retained; where verified, under half of the shortfall comes from an unresolved V gene, and the cause of the rest is unknown. V, J and clone size are taken as reported in that table, and D and trimming were inferred from the DNA itself. This sample has under 200,000 clones in its table, and more than 75% of those were observed once. Together, the top ten hold 1% to 1.2% of the sample.

The rearranged segments are TRBV30 and TRBJ1-1; TRBD1 is perhaps the D gene, given 5 matching bases. The material sequenced was peripheral blood. The receptor was isolated from a man aged 40-50 years with acute or convalescent COVID-19. DNA sequence: TGTGCCTGGAGGGCTTTGGACATAAGTAGAGTAGGGACTGAAGCTTTCTTT. It is translated as CAWRALDISRVGTEAFF. The entire variable domain, with the stretches around the CDR3 drawn from the reference TRBV30 and TRBJ1-1 proteins, is SQTIHQWPATLVQPVGSPLSLECTVEGTSNPNLYWYRQAAGRGLQLLFYSVGIGQISSEVPQNLSASRPQDRQFILSSKKLLLSDSGFYLCAWRALDISRVGTEAFFGQGTRLTVV.